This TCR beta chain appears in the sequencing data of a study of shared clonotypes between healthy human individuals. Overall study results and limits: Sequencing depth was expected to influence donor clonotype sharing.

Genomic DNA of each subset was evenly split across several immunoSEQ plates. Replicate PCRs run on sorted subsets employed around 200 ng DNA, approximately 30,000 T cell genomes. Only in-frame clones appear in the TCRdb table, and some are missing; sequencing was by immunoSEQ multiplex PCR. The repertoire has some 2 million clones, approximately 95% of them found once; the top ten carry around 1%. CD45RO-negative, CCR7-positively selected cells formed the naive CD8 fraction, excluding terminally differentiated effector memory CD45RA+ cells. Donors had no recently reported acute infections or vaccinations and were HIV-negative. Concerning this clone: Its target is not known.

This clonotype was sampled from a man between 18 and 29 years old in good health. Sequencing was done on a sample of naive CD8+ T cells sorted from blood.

CDR3 residues: CSFRVAGDYEQYF. CDR3 bases: TGCAGCTTCCGGGTGGCGGGAGACTACGAGCAGTACTTC. V and J are TRBV29-1 and TRBJ2-7; 7 nucleotides line up with TRBD2. V dropped 8 bases and J dropped 3; count of bases not matched to a gene: 10. Germline CDR1 SQVTM, CDR2 ANQGSEA. The CDR3 spans 13 residues.